This TCR beta chain comes out of a study of blood T cells in healthy people across ages. Points on this clonotype: Its antigen is not identified.

Primers used in a second PCR of roughly 6 to 11 cycles were a sample-barcoded 5' primer and a J-beta primer mix. TCRdb used MiXCR to reprocess the 5' RACE reads, holding one entry per CDR3 protein. The table includes 1.8 million or so distinct CDR3 sequences, 39% detected once. The germline V and J ends were trimmed by 1 base and 7 bases, with 14 bases remaining between them. This CDR3 has 15 amino acids. CDR1 and CDR2 (germline): SGDLS, YYNGEE. Study findings and constraints: Changes seen in expanded clonotypes were possibly confounded by donor CMV status left unknown.

The chain employs TRBV9 and TRBJ2-2; D possibly corresponds to TRBD2 (5 bases). This sequence was found in a human donor in good health. Sequencing used blood. CDR3: CASSVSRGSGGELFF. CDR3 DNA sequence: TGTGCCAGCAGCGTATCAAGAGGGAGTGGCGGGGAGCTGTTTTTT.